These T cell receptor beta chains were read from a single sample in a study of T cell changes during pregnancy in multiple sclerosis. The method was immunoSEQ multiplex PCR; TCRdb's version includes in-frame clones alone and lacks a portion of them. The data show under 40,000 clones, around 93% seen once. The specimen was CD4+ T cells from peripheral blood mononuclear cells, collected in the third trimester of pregnancy. These receptors came from a female donor in good health, enrolled as a control in a pregnancy study. Each CDR3 is given without its conserved first and last residue. For some rows the clone size is stated as once, few or many, or as a class when expanded; others skip it.

clone size: NA
J gene: TRBJ1-2
V gene: TRBV6-5
CDR3 protein: ASSLQGFPPYGYT

clone size: NA
J gene: TRBJ1-2
V gene: TRBV4-3
CDR3 protein: ASSLAGTGNYGYT

clone size: once
J gene: TRBJ2-1
V gene: TRBV4-3
CDR3 protein: ASSQEVTGGENEQF

clone size: NA
J gene: TRBJ1-2
V gene: TRBV7-3
CDR3 protein: ASSPRGGPANYGYT

clone size: NA
J gene: TRBJ2-7
V gene: TRBV5-6
CDR3 protein: ASNLPHNEQY

clone size: NA
J gene: TRBJ1-5
V gene: TRBV6-4
CDR3 protein: ASSEQGGGQPQH

clone size: NA
J gene: TRBJ1-2
V gene: TRBV4-3
CDR3 protein: ASSHTFRGQGAGGYT

clone size: NA
J gene: TRBJ1-6
V gene: TRBV15
CDR3 protein: ATSRDLSGTNSPLH

clone size: NA
J gene: TRBJ1-2
V gene: TRBV19
CDR3 protein: ASRETGGSGYT

clone size: NA
J gene: TRBJ1-2
V gene: TRBV5-4
CDR3 protein: ASSLKPQRGRRYGYT

clone size: NA
J gene: TRBJ2-1
V gene: TRBV6-5
CDR3 protein: ASSYLRTGGRNEQF

clone size: NA
J gene: TRBJ2-1
V gene: TRBV9
CDR3 protein: ASSVEERGGYNEQF

clone size: once
J gene: TRBJ1-4
V gene: TRBV19
CDR3 protein: ASKSGTATNEKLF

clone size: NA
J gene: TRBJ2-5
V gene: TRBV4-2
CDR3 protein: ASSPRSGGEETQY

clone size: NA
J gene: TRBJ1-2
V gene: TRBV9
CDR3 protein: ASSVDGQYGYT

clone size: NA
J gene: TRBJ2-5
V gene: TRBV12-5
CDR3 protein: ASGPSGGETQY

clone size: NA
J gene: TRBJ2-7
V gene: TRBV28
CDR3 protein: ATSGNSYEQY

clone size: NA
J gene: TRBJ2-3
V gene: TRBV7-6
CDR3 protein: ASSFGLAGSTDTQY

clone size: once
J gene: TRBJ1-1
V gene: TRBV7-2
CDR3 protein: ASSFTGGMNTEAF

clone size: NA
J gene: TRBJ2-5
V gene: TRBV7-3
CDR3 protein: ASSLAEEQTQY

clone size: NA
J gene: TRBJ1-5
V gene: TRBV7-2
CDR3 protein: ASKKGQEINQPQH

clone size: NA
J gene: TRBJ1-3
V gene: TRBV18
CDR3 protein: ASSPSDSNSGNTIY

clone size: NA
J gene: TRBJ2-1
V gene: TRBV5-6
CDR3 protein: ASSLGRGNEQF

clone size: NA
J gene: TRBJ1-4
V gene: TRBV2
CDR3 protein: ASSEQATNNEKLF

clone size: NA
J gene: TRBJ1-1
V gene: TRBV7-2
CDR3 protein: ASSLRYRGAAF

clone size: NA
J gene: TRBJ2-2
V gene: TRBV7-9
CDR3 protein: ASSLDPRGGELF

clone size: NA
J gene: TRBJ2-2
V gene: TRBV7-2
CDR3 protein: ASSPLWGGQNTGELF

clone size: NA
J gene: TRBJ2-4
V gene: TRBV27
CDR3 protein: ASSERQLAKNIQY

clone size: once
J gene: TRBJ2-7
V gene: TRBV5-5
CDR3 protein: ASSLQDLGEQY

clone size: NA
J gene: TRBJ1-2
V gene: TRBV10-1
CDR3 protein: ASSEPDRGDGYT

clone size: NA
J gene: TRBJ2-3
V gene: TRBV9
CDR3 protein: ASSVSSPGDTQY

clone size: NA
J gene: TRBJ1-6
V gene: TRBV27
CDR3 protein: ASSRDTLPLH

clone size: NA
J gene: TRBJ2-5
V gene: TRBV19
CDR3 protein: ASSIPGWETQY

clone size: NA
J gene: TRBJ2-7
V gene: TRBV19
CDR3 protein: ASNPDSLLAEQY

clone size: NA
J gene: TRBJ2-5
V gene: TRBV30
CDR3 protein: AWSTPGLVKTQY

clone size: NA
J gene: TRBJ2-1
V gene: TRBV7-3
CDR3 protein: ASSLNSGTINEQF

clone size: NA
J gene: TRBJ2-5
V gene: TRBV7-8
CDR3 protein: ASSLPHGRGETQY

clone size: once
J gene: TRBJ1-1
V gene: TRBV5-1
CDR3 protein: ASSLTGDLNTEAF

clone size: NA
J gene: TRBJ2-7
V gene: TRBV7-6
CDR3 protein: ASSTSGAPYEQY

clone size: NA
J gene: TRBJ1-1
V gene: TRBV7-9
CDR3 protein: ASSLYIGAMGEAF

clone size: NA
J gene: TRBJ1-5
V gene: TRBV6-1
CDR3 protein: ASTEVRGPGQPQH

clone size: once
J gene: TRBJ1-3
V gene: TRBV18
CDR3 protein: ASSPTGDGNTIY

clone size: NA
J gene: TRBJ2-5
V gene: TRBV5-1
CDR3 protein: ASSFEETQY

clone size: NA
J gene: TRBJ1-6
V gene: TRBV4-3
CDR3 protein: ASSQDKNSPLH

clone size: NA
J gene: TRBJ1-6
V gene: TRBV7-2
CDR3 protein: ASSGGTHSLAGSPLH

clone size: NA
J gene: TRBJ1-5
V gene: TRBV28
CDR3 protein: ASRDEGQPQH

clone size: NA
J gene: TRBJ1-5
V gene: TRBV7-2
CDR3 protein: ASSLRRTGAGQPQH

clone size: NA
J gene: TRBJ2-2
V gene: TRBV5-1
CDR3 protein: ASSPGTGITGELF

clone size: NA
J gene: TRBJ1-6
V gene: TRBV18
CDR3 protein: ASSLGQGSSPLH

clone size: NA
J gene: TRBJ2-7
V gene: TRBV25-1
CDR3 protein: ASRGGTYEQY

clone size: once
J gene: TRBJ1-2
V gene: TRBV28
CDR3 protein: ASSWVTGGNYGYT

clone size: NA
J gene: TRBJ1-1
V gene: TRBV2
CDR3 protein: ASSRQDVNTEAF

clone size: NA
J gene: TRBJ2-3
V gene: TRBV4-1
CDR3 protein: ASSKTGTGWADTQY

clone size: once
J gene: TRBJ2-7
V gene: TRBV10-3
CDR3 protein: AISPSGTGAYEQY